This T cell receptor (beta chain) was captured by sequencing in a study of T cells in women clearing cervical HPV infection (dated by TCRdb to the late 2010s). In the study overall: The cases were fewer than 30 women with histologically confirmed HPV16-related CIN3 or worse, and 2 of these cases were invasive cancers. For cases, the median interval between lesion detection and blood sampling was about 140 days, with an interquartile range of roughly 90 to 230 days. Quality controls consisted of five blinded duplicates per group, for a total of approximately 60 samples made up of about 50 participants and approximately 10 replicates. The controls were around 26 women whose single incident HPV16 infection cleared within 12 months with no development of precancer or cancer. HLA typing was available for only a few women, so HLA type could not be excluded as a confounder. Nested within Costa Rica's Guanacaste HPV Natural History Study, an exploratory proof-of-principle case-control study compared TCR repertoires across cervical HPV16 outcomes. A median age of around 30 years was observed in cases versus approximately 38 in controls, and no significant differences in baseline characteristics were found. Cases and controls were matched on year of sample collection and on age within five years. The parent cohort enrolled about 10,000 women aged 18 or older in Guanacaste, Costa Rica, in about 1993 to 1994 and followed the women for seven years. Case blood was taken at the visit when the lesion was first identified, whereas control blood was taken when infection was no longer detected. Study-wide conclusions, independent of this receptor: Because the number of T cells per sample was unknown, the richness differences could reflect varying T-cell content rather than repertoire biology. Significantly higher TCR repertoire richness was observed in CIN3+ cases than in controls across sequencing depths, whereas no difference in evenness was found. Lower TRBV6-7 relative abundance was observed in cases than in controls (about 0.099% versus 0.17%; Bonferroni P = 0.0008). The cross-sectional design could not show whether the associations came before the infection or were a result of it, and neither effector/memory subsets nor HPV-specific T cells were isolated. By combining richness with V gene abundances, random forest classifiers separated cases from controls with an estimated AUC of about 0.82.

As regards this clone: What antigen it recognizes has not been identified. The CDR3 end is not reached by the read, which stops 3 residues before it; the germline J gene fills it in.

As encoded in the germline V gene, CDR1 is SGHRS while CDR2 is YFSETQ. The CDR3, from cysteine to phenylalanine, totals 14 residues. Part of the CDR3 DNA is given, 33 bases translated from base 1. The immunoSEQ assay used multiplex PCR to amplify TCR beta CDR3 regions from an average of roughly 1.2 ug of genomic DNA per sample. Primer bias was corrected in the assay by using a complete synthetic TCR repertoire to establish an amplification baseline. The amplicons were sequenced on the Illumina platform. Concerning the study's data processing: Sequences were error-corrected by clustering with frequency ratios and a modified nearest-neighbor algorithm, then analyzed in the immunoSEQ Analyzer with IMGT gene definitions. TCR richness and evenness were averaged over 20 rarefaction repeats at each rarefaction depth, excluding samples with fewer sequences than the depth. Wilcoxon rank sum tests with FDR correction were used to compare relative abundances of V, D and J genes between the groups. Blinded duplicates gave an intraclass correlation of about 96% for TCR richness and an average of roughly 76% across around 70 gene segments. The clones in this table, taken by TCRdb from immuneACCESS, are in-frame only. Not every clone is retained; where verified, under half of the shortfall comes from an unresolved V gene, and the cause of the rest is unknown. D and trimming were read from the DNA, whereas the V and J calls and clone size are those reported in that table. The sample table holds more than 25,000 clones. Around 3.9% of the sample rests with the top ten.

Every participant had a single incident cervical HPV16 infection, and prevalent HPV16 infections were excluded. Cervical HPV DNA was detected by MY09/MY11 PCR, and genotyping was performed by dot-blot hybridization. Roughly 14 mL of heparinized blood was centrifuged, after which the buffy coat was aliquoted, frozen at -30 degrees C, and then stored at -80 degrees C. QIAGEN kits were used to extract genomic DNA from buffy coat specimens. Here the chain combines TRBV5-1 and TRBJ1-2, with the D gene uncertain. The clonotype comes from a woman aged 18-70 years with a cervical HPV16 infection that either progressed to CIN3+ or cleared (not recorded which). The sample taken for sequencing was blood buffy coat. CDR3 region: CASSSESSTDTYTF. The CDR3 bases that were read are TGCGCCAGCAGCTCTGAGTCTAGCACAGATACC.